Following are 20 T cell receptor beta chains from one sample sequenced in a study of T and B cells in COVID-19 patients. TRB was amplified from approximately 250-500 ng of blood genomic DNA. Multiplex PCR with BIOMED2 TRB-A/B primer pools amplified TRB rearrangements. TCRdb fed the multiplex PCR reads into MiXCR, producing one record per CDR3 protein. The table lists some 5,800 distinct CDR3 sequences, about a quarter of them singletons. The source material was blood. These receptors were collected from a human donor with active COVID-19.

This clonotype qualifies as medium-sized. This chain connects TRBV27 to TRBJ2-3; D is uncertain. The CDR3 extends over 15 amino acids. Germline CDR1 and CDR2: MNHEY and SMNVEV (reference sequence). Trimming took off 4 bases at V and 0 bases at J, with 11 bases between the two ends. This chain's CDR3 is CASSSPGPSTDTQYF. CDR3 bases: TGTGCCAGCAGTTCTCCGGGTCCTAGCACAGATACGCAGTATTTT.

Relative to its sample, this clonotype is medium-sized. This chain joins TRBV6-1 and TRBJ2-1; tentative D call: TRBD2 (5 bases). This CDR3 is built from 14 residues. Germline V gene lookup returns CDR1 MNHNS and CDR2 SASEGT. Trimming took 1 base from V and 9 from J, leaving 13 bases between them. The CDR3 protein is CASSEERVGSEQFF. CDR3 nucleotides: TGTGCCAGCAGTGAAGAGAGGGTCGGCAGTGAGCAGTTCTTC.

This chain joins TRBV4-1 and TRBJ2-5; TRBD1 matches at 12 bases. CDR1 is MGHRA, CDR2 YSYEKL, per germline. V shed 3 bases, J shed 4 bases, and the junction held 9 bases outside the gene matches. The length of the CDR3 is 17 residues. Here the CDR3 reads CASSHGTGTGGRETQYF. DNA for the CDR3: TGCGCCAGCAGCCATGGGACCGGGACAGGGGGCAGAGAGACCCAGTACTTC.

This clonotype counts as medium-sized. The CDR3 DNA reads as TGTGCCAGCAGTCAGTCGCTCACTGAAGCTTTCTTT. Translating it yields CASSQSLTEAFF. The chain uses TRBV6-2 or TRBV6-3 and TRBJ1-1; D is ambiguous. Germline assignment: CDR1 MNHEY and CDR2 SVGEGT. The CDR3 loop spans 12 amino acids. Trimming pared 5 bases from V and 4 bases from J, leaving 8 bases between.

This chain links TRBV6-5 with TRBJ1-6, with 8 positions matching TRBD1. The CDR3 runs 13 residues. Germline trimming cut 9 bases from V and 5 bases from J; bases unmatched to any gene: 3. Germline values: CDR1 MNHEY, CDR2 SVGAGI. The CDR3 DNA reads as TGTGCCAGGGAGACAGGGGATAATTCACCCCTCCACTTT. Encoded protein: CARETGDNSPLHF.

The gene calls are TRBV18 and TRBJ2-7; perhaps TRBD1 as D (5 bases). The CDR3 contains 13 residues. Germline loops: CDR1 KGHSH, CDR2 LQKENI. V lost 3 bases to trimming and J lost 4 bases, with 10 bases between them. The CDR3 protein is CASSPTAVYEQYF. Written as DNA, the CDR3 is TGTGCCAGCTCACCGACAGCAGTATACGAGCAGTACTTC.

The chain uses TRBV7-2 and TRBJ1-4; D unclear. The ends were cut back, 1 base at V and 7 bases at J, with 13 bases in the middle. The length of the CDR3 is 15 residues. Germline CDR1 is SGHTA and CDR2 is FQGNSA. The CDR3 DNA sequence: TGTGCCAGCAGCTTAGTTTCGTACAGAGGTGAAAAACTGTTTTTT. This gives the protein CASSLVSYRGEKLFF.

This chain uses TRBV7-6 with TRBJ2-7; 10 nucleotides match TRBD1. The CDR3 totals 15 residues. Trimming at V came to 1 base and at J to 6 bases, leaving 6 bases not matched to a gene. Germline CDR1 is SGHVS and CDR2 is FNYEAQ. The CDR3 DNA reads as TGTGCCAGCAGCTTAGGACAGGGGGCTTATCGCGAGCAGTACTTC. This translates into CASSLGQGAYREQYF.

CDR3 in amino acids: CSVVGASGAGSDTQYF. The CDR3 region has the DNA TGCAGCGTTGTGGGGGCTAGCGGGGCGGGTTCAGATACGCAGTATTTT. This chain joins TRBV29-1 and TRBJ2-3; TRBD2 matches 9 bases. Trimming at V came to 4 bases and at J to 4 bases, leaving 12 bases not matched to a gene. Germline loops: CDR1 SQVTM, CDR2 ANQGSEA. The CDR3 is 16 amino acids.

The chain links TRBV6-1 to TRBJ1-5, with D possibly matching TRBD1 (6 bases). The germline V gene has CDR1 MNHNS and CDR2 SASEGT. The CDR3 loop spans 12 amino acids. V lost 6 bases to trimming and J lost 5 bases, with 8 bases between them. CDR3 region: CASRPGDQPQHF. CDR3 bases: TGTGCCAGCAGACCAGGGGATCAGCCCCAGCATTTT.

In DNA, the CDR3 is TGCAGCGTTGAAGGACAGGGCCCCTACGAGCAGTACTTC. Residues: CSVEGQGPYEQYF. The chain joins TRBV29-1 to TRBJ2-7, with 7 bases matching TRBD1. The trim removed 1 base at V and 2 bases at J, leaving 2 bases unmatched. There are 13 residues in the CDR3. Germline V gives CDR1 SQVTM, CDR2 ANQGSEA.

This chain joins TRBV28 and TRBJ2-1; D is uncertain. CDR1 is MDHEN and CDR2 is SYDVKM in the germline V gene. This CDR3 region has 14 residues. Trimming stripped 2 bases from V and 6 bases from J, with 11 bases between. CDR3 sequence: CASSLVARVNEQFF. CDR3 nucleotide sequence: TGTGCCAGCAGTTTAGTCGCCCGGGTCAATGAGCAGTTCTTC.

Notes on this clonotype: A much larger clone lies one base from this, so it may be a read error. The J gene is TRBJ1-5, the V gene TRBV30; the D is unclear. The CDR3 spans 13 residues. The V and J ends lost 3 bases and 1 base respectively, with 7 bases between them. The germline V gene has CDR1 GTSNPN and CDR2 SVGIG (reference sequence). The CDR3 region is CAWSPSSNQPQHF. CDR3 nucleotide sequence: TGTGCCTGGAGCCCCTCCAGCAATCAGCCCCAGCATTTT.

The V call is TRBV6-2 or TRBV6-3, the J call TRBJ2-7; 10 positions agree with TRBD1. Trimming at V came to 6 bases and at J to 1 base, leaving 15 bases not matched to a gene. Germline-derived CDR1 and CDR2 are MNHEY and SVGEGT. The CDR3 is 18 residues long. The CDR3 region has the DNA TGTGCCAGCAGGTCGAATACGGGACAGGGGCGAAGTTCCTACGAGCAGTACTTC. This encodes CASRSNTGQGRSSYEQYF.

The chain has TRBV20-1 and TRBJ2-7; the D gene is possibly TRBD2 (6 bases). CDR1 and CDR2 from the germline V gene are DFQATT and SNEGSKA (reference sequence). The CDR3 sequence is 17 residues long. V dropped 0 bases and J dropped 2 bases, with 20 bases sitting between them. CDR3: CSARDPSGGGATYEQYF. The DNA for the CDR3 is TGCAGTGCTAGAGATCCCTCCGGAGGAGGGGCCACCTACGAGCAGTACTTC.

This clonotype is medium-sized. This rearrangement joins TRBV6-5 to TRBJ1-6; possibly TRBD1 for D (5 bases). The germline CDR1 and CDR2 sequences are MNHEY and SVGAGI. Trimming cost V 2 bases and J 7 bases, with 15 bases left between them. CDR3 size: 16 residues. Here the CDR3 DNA reads TGTGCCAGCAGTTACCCGAGGGGCGGAGAAAATTCACCCCTCCACTTT. Encoded protein: CASSYPRGGENSPLHF.

This chain links TRBV4-2 with TRBJ2-1, with D unclear. The CDR3 covers 12 residues. The ends were cut back, 1 base at V and 7 bases at J, with 5 bases in the middle. CDR1 is LGHNA, CDR2 YNFKEQ, per germline. This CDR3 reads CASSQVMNEQFF. In nucleotides, the CDR3 is TGTGCCAGCAGCCAAGTTATGAATGAGCAGTTCTTC.

In its sample, this clonotype ranks as medium-sized. The chain has TRBV18 and TRBJ2-7, with TRBD1 matching 8 bases. Germline trimming cut 3 bases from V and 1 base from J; bases unmatched to any gene: 5. The germline V gene has CDR1 KGHSH and CDR2 LQKENI. The CDR3 contains 15 residues. CDR3 DNA: TGTGCCAGCTCACCCGGGACAGGCAGTTCCTACGAGCAGTACTTC. This gives the protein CASSPGTGSSYEQYF. The whole variable domain, filled in from reference TRBV18 and TRBJ2-7, reads NAGVMQNPRHLVRRRGQEARLRCSPMKGHSHVYWYRQLPEEGLKFMVYLQKENIIDESGMPKERFSAEFPKEGPSILRIQQVVRGDSAAYFCASSPGTGSSYEQYFGPGTRLTVT.

This clonotype is categorized as medium-sized. The chain uses TRBV5-6 and TRBJ1-1; D unclear. The V gene's germline CDR1 is SGHDT and CDR2 YYEEEE. The CDR3 sequence is 14 residues long. Trimming cost V 2 bases and J 4 bases, with 12 bases left between them. As DNA, the CDR3 is TGTGCCAGCAGCTTCGGGAGGGTCGTCACTGAAGCTTTCTTT. It yields the protein CASSFGRVVTEAFF.

This clonotype turned up a few times. This sequence joins TRBV7-2 and TRBJ2-1; D gene unclear. Germline V gene lookup returns CDR1 SGHTA and CDR2 FQGNSA. CDR3 length: 15 residues. V was cut by 5 bases and J by 3 bases, with 14 bases left in between. The CDR3 sequence is CASSLIGLLYNEQFF. The CDR3 DNA sequence: TGTGCCAGCAGCCTCATCGGTCTACTCTACAATGAGCAGTTCTTC.